Listed below are T cell receptor beta chains from one sample, sequenced in a study of T cells after somatic rescue of genetic block. Profiled with immunoSEQ multiplex PCR; TCRdb holds only in-frame clones, not every one. The data contain 67,000 or so clones, roughly 93% of them singletons. The sample was peripheral blood mononuclear cells (PBMCs). These receptors all stem from a man aged 25 to 40. CDR3s include the opening cysteine and the closing phenylalanine or tryptophan. The D gene is left open where the match is weak. Expanded clones are given a class, and other clones once, few, many or no size at all.

TRBV7-2	NA	NA	TRBJ2-3	TGTGCCAGCAGCTTCCCCGGCAGGCCAGATACGCAGTATTTT	CASSFPGRPDTQYF
TRBV4-3	NA	NA	TRBJ1-5	TGCGCCAGCAGCCAATTTCGGTCCCATAGCAATCAGCCCCAGCATTTT	CASSQFRSHSNQPQHF
TRBV27	NA	NA	TRBJ1-5	TGTGCCAGCAGTGGGACAACCTTTCAGCCCCAGCATTTT	CASSGTTFQPQHF
TRBV28	NA	NA	TRBJ1-5	TGTGCCACCACCCCGGACCCACCAACTGATTATAGCAATCAGCCCCAGCATTTT	CATTPDPPTDYSNQPQHF
TRBV18	NA	NA	TRBJ2-5	TGTGCCAGCTCACCACCGGGTACGGGGGGACAACAAGAGACCCAGTACTTC	CASSPPGTGGQQETQYF
TRBV4-1	NA	NA	TRBJ2-2	TGCGCCAGCAGCCAAGGACAGCTGAACACCGGGGAGCTGTTTTTT	CASSQGQLNTGELFF
TRBV7-9	NA	TRBD1	TRBJ1-2	TGTGCCAGCAGCCGGGACAGCCTCTTCGGCTACACCTTC	CASSRDSLFGYTF
TRBV5-1	NA	TRBD2	TRBJ2-1	TGCGCCAGCAGCTTGGTAGCGGGGAGCGGCGGTGAGCAGTTCTTC	CASSLVAGSGGEQFF
TRBV7-9	NA	NA	TRBJ2-7	TGTGCCAGCAGCTCCGGCAGGCTGGAGCAGTACTTC	CASSSGRLEQYF
TRBV5-1	NA	NA	TRBJ2-1	TGCGCCAGCAGCTTGGGGGGCGCGGGCAATGAGCAGTTCTTC	CASSLGGAGNEQFF
TRBV28	NA	NA	TRBJ1-2	TGTGCCAGCAGTTTCGGGCAGTCCTATGGCTACACCTTC	CASSFGQSYGYTF
TRBV5-1	once	NA	TRBJ1-4	TGCGCCAGCAGTTCATCCGGGACGGGGAATGAAAAACTGTTTTTT	CASSSSGTGNEKLFF
TRBV5-5	NA	TRBD1	TRBJ1-5	TGTGCCAGCAGCTTGGACGGGACCAGGGGGCAGCCCCAGCATTTT	CASSLDGTRGQPQHF
TRBV18	NA	TRBD2	TRBJ2-2	TGTGCCAGCTCACCACCGGCTAGCGGGGTCACCGGGGAGCTGTTTTTT	CASSPPASGVTGELFF
TRBV27	NA	TRBD1	TRBJ2-7	TGTGCCAGCAGTCCGACAGGGGTCTCCTACGAGCAGTACTTC	CASSPTGVSYEQYF
TRBV7-2	NA	NA	TRBJ2-7	TGTGCCAGCAGCCCCACTAGGGCTCAGCAGTACTTC	CASSPTRAQQYF
TRBV2	NA	NA	TRBJ2-7	TGTGCCAGCAGTGAACGACAGGCACTATCCGAGCAGTACTTC	CASSERQALSEQYF
TRBV5-5	NA	TRBD1	TRBJ2-6	TGTGCCAGCAGCTGGAGTCCCGGGACAGGGTCGCGCGTACACAACAACGTCCTGACTTTC	CASSWSPGTGSRVHNNVLTF
TRBV7-8	NA	NA	TRBJ2-5	TGTGCCAGCAGCCCTCGGTTGAATGGAGAGCAGTACTTC	CASSPRLNGEQYF
TRBV10-2	once	NA	TRBJ1-6	TGCGCCAGCAGTGCCGACCCGAATAATTCACCCCTCCACTTT	CASSADPNNSPLHF
TRBV7-6	NA	TRBD2	TRBJ2-7	TGTGCCAGCAGCTTAGAGCGCGGGGGGGCCGGCGAGCAGTACTTC	CASSLERGGAGEQYF
TRBV5-1	NA	TRBD2	TRBJ2-3	TGCGCCAGCAGCCCGGGAGGGCGGGGGGGCCAAGATACGCAGTATTTT	CASSPGGRGGQDTQYF
TRBV7-9	NA	NA	TRBJ2-6	TGTGCCGTTTCAAGGCCCTCTGGGGCCAACGTCCTGACTTTC	CAVSRPSGANVLTF
TRBV10-2	NA	TRBD2	TRBJ2-7	TGCGCCAGCAGTGAAGGTAGCGGGAATTCCTACGAGCAGTACTTC	CASSEGSGNSYEQYF
TRBV9	NA	NA	TRBJ2-2	TGTGCCAGCAGCGTCTTGACGGCCGGGGAGCTGTTTTTT	CASSVLTAGELFF
TRBV7-9	NA	TRBD1	TRBJ2-7	TGTGCCAGCAGCGGGGACAGATCTAGCTCCTACGAGCAGTACTTC	CASSGDRSSSYEQYF
TRBV5-1	NA	TRBD2	TRBJ2-3	TGCGCCAGCAGCTACATAGCGGGCTCTAGCACAGATACGCAGTATTTT	CASSYIAGSSTDTQYF
TRBV27	NA	NA	TRBJ2-7	TGTGCCAGCAGTTTAATGGTCAGGGACTACGAGCAGTACTTC	CASSLMVRDYEQYF
TRBV7-8	NA	NA	TRBJ1-6	TGTGCCAGCAGCTTGTCCCGGGACTATAATTCACCCCTCCACTTT	CASSLSRDYNSPLHF
TRBV10-3	NA	NA	TRBJ2-7	TGTGCCATCAGTGAAATTGGACAGCGACAGTACGAGCAGTACTTC	CAISEIGQRQYEQYF
TRBV5-6	NA	NA	TRBJ2-7	TGTGCCAGCAGCTTGATGTACGAGCAGTACTTC	CASSLMYEQYF
TRBV2	NA	TRBD1	TRBJ2-5	TGTGCCAGCAGGGGTGACAGGGGGGTGGAGACCCAGTACTTC	CASRGDRGVETQYF
TRBV7-3	NA	NA	TRBJ2-5	TGTGCCAGCAGCTTAACTGGGGCAGGGTTGGACTTC	CASSLTGAGLDF
TRBV7-2	NA	NA	TRBJ2-5	TGTGCCAGCAGCTCAGGCCCCCAAGAGACCCAGTACTTC	CASSSGPQETQYF